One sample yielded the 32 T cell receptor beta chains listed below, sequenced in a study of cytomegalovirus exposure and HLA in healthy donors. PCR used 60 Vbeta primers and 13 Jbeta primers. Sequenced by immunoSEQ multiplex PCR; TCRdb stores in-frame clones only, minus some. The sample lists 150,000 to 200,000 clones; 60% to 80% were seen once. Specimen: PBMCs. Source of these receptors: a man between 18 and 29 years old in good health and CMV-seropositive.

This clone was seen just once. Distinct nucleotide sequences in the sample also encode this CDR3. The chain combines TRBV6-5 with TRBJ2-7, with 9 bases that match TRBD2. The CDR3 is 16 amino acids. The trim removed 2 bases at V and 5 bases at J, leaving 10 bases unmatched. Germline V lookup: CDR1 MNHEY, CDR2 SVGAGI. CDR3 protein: CASSYGIGLAIHEQYF. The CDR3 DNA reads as TGTGCCAGCAGTTACGGGATTGGACTAGCGATCCACGAGCAGTACTTC.

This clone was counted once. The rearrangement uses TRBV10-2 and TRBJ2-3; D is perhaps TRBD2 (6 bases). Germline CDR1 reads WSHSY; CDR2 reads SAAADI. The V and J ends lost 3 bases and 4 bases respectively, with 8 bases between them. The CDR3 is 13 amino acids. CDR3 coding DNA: TGCGCCAGCAGTGATGGGAGGTCAGATACGCAGTATTTT. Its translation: CASSDGRSDTQYF.

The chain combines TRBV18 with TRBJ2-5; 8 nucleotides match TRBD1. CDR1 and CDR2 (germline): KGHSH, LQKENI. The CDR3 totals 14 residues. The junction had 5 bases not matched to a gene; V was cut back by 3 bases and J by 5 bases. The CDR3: CASSPGGQGETQYF. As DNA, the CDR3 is TGTGCCAGCTCACCGGGAGGACAGGGTGAGACCCAGTACTTC. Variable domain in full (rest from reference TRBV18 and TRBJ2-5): NAGVMQNPRHLVRRRGQEARLRCSPMKGHSHVYWYRQLPEEGLKFMVYLQKENIIDESGMPKERFSAEFPKEGPSILRIQQVVRGDSAAYFCASSPGGQGETQYFGPGTRLLVL.

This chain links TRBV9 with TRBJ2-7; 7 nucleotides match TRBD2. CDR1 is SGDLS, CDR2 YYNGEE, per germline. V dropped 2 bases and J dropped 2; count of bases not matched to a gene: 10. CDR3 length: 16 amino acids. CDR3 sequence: CASSVGAGRFAYEQYF. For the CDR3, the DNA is TGTGCCAGCAGCGTGGGAGCGGGACGCTTCGCCTACGAGCAGTACTTC. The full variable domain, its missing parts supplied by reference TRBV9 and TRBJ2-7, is DSGVTQTPKHLITATGQRVTLRCSPRSGDLSVYWYQQSLDQGLQFLIQYYNGEERAKGNILERFSAQQFPDLHSELNLSSLELGDSALYFCASSVGAGRFAYEQYFGPGTRLTVT.

CDR3 DNA sequence: TGTGCCATCAGTGAAGGCGGGTACAATGAGCAGTTCTTC. Encoded protein: CAISEGGYNEQFF. J is TRBJ2-1 and V is TRBV10-3; perhaps TRBD2 as D (5 bases). V was trimmed by 3 bases and J by 4 bases, leaving 7 bases between them. This CDR3 spans 13 amino acids. From germline, CDR1 is ENHRY and CDR2 SYGVKD.

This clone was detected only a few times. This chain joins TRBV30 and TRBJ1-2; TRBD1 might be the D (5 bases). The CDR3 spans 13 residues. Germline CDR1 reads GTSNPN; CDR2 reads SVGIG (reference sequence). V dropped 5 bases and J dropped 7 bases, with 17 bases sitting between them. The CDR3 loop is CAWASGRGAGYTF. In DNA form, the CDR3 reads TGTGCCTGGGCGTCGGGGAGGGGTGCTGGCTACACCTTC. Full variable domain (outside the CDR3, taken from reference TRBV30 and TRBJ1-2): SQTIHQWPATLVQPVGSPLSLECTVEGTSNPNLYWYRQAAGRGLQLLFYSVGIGQISSEVPQNLSASRPQDRQFILSSKKLLLSDSGFYLCAWASGRGAGYTFGSGTRLTVV.

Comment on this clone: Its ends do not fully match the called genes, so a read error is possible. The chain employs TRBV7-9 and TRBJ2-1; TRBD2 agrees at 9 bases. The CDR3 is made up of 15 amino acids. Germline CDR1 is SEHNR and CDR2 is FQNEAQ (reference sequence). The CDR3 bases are TGTTCCAGCACTTCCCGACTAGCGGCATACAATGAGCAGTTCTTC. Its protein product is CSSTSRLAAYNEQFF.

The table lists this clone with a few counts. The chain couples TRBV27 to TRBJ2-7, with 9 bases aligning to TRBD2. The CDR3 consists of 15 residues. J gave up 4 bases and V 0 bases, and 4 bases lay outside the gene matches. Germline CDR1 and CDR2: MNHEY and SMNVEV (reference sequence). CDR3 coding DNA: TGTGCCAGCAGTTTATCCGGACTAGCGCGGTACGAGCAGTACTTC. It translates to CASSLSGLARYEQYF.

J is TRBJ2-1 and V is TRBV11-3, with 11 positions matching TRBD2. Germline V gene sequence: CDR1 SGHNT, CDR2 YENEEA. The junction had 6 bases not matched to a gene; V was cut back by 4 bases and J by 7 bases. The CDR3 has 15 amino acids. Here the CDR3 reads CASSSKTSGKNEQFF. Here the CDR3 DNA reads TGTGCCAGCAGCTCCAAGACTAGCGGGAAAAATGAGCAGTTCTTC.

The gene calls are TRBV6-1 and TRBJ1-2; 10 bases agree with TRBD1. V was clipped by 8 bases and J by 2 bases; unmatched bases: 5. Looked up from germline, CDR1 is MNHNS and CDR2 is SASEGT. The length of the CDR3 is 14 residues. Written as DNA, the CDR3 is TGTGCCAGCGCATGGGACAGGGGAAACTATGGCTACACCTTC. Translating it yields CASAWDRGNYGYTF.

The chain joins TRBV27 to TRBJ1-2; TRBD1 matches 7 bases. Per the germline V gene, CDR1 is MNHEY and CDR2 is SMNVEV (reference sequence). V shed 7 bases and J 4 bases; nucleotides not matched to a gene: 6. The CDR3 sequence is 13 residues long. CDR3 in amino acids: CASTDRQGYGYTF. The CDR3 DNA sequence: TGTGCCAGCACCGACCGACAGGGCTATGGCTACACCTTC.

CDR3: CASSDRTSGLYNEQFF. The CDR3 DNA follows: TGTGCCAGCAGTGACCGGACTAGCGGCCTCTACAATGAGCAGTTCTTC. This sequence joins TRBV27 and TRBJ2-1, with TRBD2 matching 10 bases. The germline CDR1 and CDR2 sequences are MNHEY and SMNVEV (reference sequence). The CDR3 sequence is 16 residues long. With V trimmed by 5 bases and J by 3 bases, 7 bases remained unmatched.

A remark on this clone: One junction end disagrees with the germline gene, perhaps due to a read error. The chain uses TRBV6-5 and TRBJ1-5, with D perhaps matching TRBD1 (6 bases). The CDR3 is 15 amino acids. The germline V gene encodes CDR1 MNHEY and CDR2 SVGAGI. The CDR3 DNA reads TGTTCCAGCAGTTACTCGGGACACCACGGTCAGCCCCAGCATTTT. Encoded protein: CSSSYSGHHGQPQHF.

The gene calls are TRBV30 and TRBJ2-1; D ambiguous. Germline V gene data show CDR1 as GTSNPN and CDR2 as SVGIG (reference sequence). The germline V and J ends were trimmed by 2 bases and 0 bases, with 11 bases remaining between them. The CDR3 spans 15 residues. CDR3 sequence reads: CAWSPSPSSYNEQFF. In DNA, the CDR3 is TGTGCCTGGAGTCCTTCCCCGAGCTCCTACAATGAGCAGTTCTTC. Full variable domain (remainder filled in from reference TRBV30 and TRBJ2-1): SQTIHQWPATLVQPVGSPLSLECTVEGTSNPNLYWYRQAAGRGLQLLFYSVGIGQISSEVPQNLSASRPQDRQFILSSKKLLLSDSGFYLCAWSPSPSSYNEQFFGPGTRLTVL.

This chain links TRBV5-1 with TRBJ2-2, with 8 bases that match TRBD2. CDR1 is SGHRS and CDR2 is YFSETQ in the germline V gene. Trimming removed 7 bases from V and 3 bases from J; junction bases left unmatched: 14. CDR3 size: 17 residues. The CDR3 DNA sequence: TGCGCCAGCCGCCTTTGGAAAGCGGGAGTGTACACCGGGGAGCTGTTTTTT. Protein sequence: CASRLWKAGVYTGELFF. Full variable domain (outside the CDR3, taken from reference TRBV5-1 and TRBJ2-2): KAGVTQTPRYLIKTRGQQVTLSCSPISGHRSVSWYQQTPGQGLQFLFEYFSETQRNKGNFPGRFSGRQFSNSRSEMNVSTLELGDSALYLCASRLWKAGVYTGELFFGEGSRLTVL.

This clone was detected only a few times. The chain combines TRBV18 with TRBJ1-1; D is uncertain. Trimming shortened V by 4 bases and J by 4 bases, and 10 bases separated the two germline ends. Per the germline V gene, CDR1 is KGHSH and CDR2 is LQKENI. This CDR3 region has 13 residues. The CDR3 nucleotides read TGTGCCAGCTCACACGGGGAAGGCACTGAAGCTTTCTTT. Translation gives CASSHGEGTEAFF.

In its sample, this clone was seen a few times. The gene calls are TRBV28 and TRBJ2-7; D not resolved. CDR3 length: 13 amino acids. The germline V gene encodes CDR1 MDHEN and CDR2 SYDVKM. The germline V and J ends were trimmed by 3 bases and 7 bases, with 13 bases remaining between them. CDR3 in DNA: TGTGCCAGCAGTTTCCCGGCGGTGGGTGAGCAGTACTTC. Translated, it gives CASSFPAVGEQYF.

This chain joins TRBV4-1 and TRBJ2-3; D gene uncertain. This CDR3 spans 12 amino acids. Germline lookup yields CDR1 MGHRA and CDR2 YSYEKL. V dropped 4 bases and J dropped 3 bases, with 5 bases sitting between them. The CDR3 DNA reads TGCGCCAGCAGCCCCGAGACAGATACGCAGTATTTT. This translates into CASSPETDTQYF.

The CDR3 nucleotides read TGTGCCAGCAGTTTAGAGCCCTTGATGGACACTGAAGCTTTCTTT. Translation: CASSLEPLMDTEAFF. This rearrangement joins TRBV28 to TRBJ1-1, with D uncertain. The V gene's germline CDR1 is MDHEN and CDR2 SYDVKM. CDR3 length: 15 residues. Trimming removed 2 bases at V and 3 bases at J, with 13 bases between.

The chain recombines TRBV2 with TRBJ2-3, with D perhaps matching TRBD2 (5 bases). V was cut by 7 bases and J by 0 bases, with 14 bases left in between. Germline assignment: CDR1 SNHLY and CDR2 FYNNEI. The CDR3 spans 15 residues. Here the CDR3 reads CASNPQRDSTDTQYF. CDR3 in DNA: TGTGCCAGCAACCCTCAGAGGGATAGCACAGATACGCAGTATTTT.

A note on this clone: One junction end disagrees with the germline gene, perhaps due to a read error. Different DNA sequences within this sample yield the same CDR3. Here the CDR3 DNA reads TGCGCCAGCTCGGAAAGCGGGAATCAGCCCCAGCATTTT. Encoded protein: CASSESGNQPQHF. V usage is TRBV18 and J usage is TRBJ1-5; D unclear. The length of the CDR3 is 13 residues. Germline CDR1 reads KGHSH; CDR2 reads LQKENI.

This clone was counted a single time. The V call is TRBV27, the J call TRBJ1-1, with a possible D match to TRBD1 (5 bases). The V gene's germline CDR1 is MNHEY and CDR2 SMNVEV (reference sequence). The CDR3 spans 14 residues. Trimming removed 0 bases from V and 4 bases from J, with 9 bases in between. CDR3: CASSLSRVPTEAFF. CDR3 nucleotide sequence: TGTGCCAGCAGTTTATCCAGGGTTCCCACTGAAGCTTTCTTT.

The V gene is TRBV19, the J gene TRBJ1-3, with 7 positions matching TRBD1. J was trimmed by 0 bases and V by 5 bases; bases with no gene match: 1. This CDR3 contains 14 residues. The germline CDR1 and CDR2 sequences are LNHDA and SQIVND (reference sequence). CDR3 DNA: TGTGCCAGTAGTTGGGACAGCTCTGGAAACACCATATATTTT. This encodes CASSWDSSGNTIYF.

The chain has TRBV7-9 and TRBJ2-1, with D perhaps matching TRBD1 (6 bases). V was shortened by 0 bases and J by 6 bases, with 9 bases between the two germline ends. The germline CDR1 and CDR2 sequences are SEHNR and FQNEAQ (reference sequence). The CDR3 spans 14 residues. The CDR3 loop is CASSLAQGSNEQFF. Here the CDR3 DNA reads TGTGCCAGCAGCTTAGCACAGGGTTCCAATGAGCAGTTCTTC. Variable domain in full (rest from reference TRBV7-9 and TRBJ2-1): DTGVSQNPRHKITKRGQNVTFRCDPISEHNRLYWYRQTLGQGPEFLTYFQNEAQLEKSRLLSDRFSAERPKGSFSTLEIQRTEQGDSAMYLCASSLAQGSNEQFFGPGTRLTVL.

In DNA, the CDR3 is TGTGCCTCATCTCGGCTAGCGGGAGGGGGAAATGAGCAGTTCTTC. This sequence encodes CASSRLAGGGNEQFF. The chain has TRBV28 and TRBJ2-1, with TRBD2 identical over 12 bases. The ends lost 11 bases at V and 7 bases at J; junction bases unmatched: 12. The CDR3 covers 15 residues. Germline assignment: CDR1 MDHEN and CDR2 SYDVKM.

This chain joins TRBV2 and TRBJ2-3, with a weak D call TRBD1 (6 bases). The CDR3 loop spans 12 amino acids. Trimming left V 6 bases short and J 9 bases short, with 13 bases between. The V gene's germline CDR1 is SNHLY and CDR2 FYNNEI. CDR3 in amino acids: CASRDNRDTQYF. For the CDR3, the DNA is TGTGCCAGCAGGGATAACAGGGACACGCAGTATTTT.

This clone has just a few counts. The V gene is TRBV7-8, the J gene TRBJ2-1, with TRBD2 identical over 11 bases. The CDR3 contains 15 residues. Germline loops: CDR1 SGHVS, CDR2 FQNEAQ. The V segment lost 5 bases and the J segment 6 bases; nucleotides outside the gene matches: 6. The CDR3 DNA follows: TGTGCCAGCAGCCCAACTAGCGGGAGTCGCAATGAGCAGTTCTTC. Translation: CASSPTSGSRNEQFF.

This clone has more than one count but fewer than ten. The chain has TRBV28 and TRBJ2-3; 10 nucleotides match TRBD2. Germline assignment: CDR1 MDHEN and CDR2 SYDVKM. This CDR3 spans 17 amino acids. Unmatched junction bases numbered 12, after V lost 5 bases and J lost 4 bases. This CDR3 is CASSQYSSGRAPDTQYF. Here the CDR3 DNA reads TGTGCCAGCAGTCAATACTCAAGCGGGAGGGCCCCAGATACGCAGTATTTT.

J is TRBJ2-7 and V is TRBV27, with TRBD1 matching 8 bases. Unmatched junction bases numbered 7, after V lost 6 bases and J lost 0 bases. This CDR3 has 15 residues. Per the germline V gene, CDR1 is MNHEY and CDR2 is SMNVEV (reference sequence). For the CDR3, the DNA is TGTGCCAGCAGCGAAACAGGGGGTAGCTCCTACGAGCAGTACTTC. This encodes CASSETGGSSYEQYF.

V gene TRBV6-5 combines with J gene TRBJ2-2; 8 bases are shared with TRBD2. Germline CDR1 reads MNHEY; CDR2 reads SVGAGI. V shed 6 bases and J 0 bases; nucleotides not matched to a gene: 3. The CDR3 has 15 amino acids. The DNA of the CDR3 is TGTGCCAGCAGATTAGCGGGAACGAACACCGGGGAGCTGTTTTTT. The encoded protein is CASRLAGTNTGELFF.

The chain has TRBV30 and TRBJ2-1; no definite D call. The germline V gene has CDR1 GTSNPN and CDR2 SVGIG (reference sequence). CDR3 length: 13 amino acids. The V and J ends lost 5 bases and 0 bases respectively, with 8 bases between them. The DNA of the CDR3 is TGTGCCTGGCGCGCGCCCTCCTACAATGAGCAGTTCTTC. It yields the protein CAWRAPSYNEQFF.

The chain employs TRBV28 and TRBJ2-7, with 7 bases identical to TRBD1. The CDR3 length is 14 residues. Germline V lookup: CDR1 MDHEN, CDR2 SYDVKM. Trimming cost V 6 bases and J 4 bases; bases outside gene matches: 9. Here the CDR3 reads CASSQIGTVYEQYF. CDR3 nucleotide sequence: TGTGCCAGCAGCCAGATCGGGACAGTGTACGAGCAGTACTTC.